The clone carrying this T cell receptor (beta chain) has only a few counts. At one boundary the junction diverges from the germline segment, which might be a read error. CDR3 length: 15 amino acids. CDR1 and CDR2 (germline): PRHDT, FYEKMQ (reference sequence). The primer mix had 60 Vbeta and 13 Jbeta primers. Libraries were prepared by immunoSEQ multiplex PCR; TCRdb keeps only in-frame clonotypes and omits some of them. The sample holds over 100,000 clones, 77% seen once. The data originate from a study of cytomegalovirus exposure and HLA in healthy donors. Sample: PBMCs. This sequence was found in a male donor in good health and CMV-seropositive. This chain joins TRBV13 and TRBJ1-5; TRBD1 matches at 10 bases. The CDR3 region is CASSLGTGVRQPQHF. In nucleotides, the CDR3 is TGTGCCAGCAGTTTAGGGACAGGGGTTCGCCAGCCCCAGCATTTT.